This T cell receptor (beta chain) appears in the sequencing data of a study of CD8 T cells in ankylosing spondylitis. TCRdb reprocessed the 5' RACE reads with MiXCR, giving one entry per CDR3 protein. The repertoire consists of about 310,000 distinct CDR3 sequences, with around 21% occurring once and the leading ten covering 3.5%. The trim removed 2 bases at V and 9 bases at J, leaving 4 bases unmatched. Germline-derived CDR1 and CDR2 are DFQATT and SNEGSKA (reference sequence). The CDR3 sequence is 14 residues long. What was sequenced was blood, either unsorted or a sorted T cell fraction (not recorded which). This chain uses TRBV20-1 with TRBJ2-1, with 13 bases fitting TRBD2. This receptor was identified in a female donor with ankylosing spondylitis or in good health (not recorded which). CDR3 coding DNA: TGCAGTGCTAGAAGACTAGCGGGAGGCACTGAGCAGTTCTTC. This encodes CSARRLAGGTEQFF.